These T cell receptor beta chains were read from a single sample in a study of Graves' ophthalmopathy and Graves' hyperthyroidism. Via MiXCR, TCRdb re-called the multiplex PCR reads, giving one row per CDR3 protein. The table has roughly 700,000 distinct CDR3 sequences, approximately 40% seen once. The sequencing sample was made of peripheral blood. These receptors all come from an adult man with Graves' ophthalmopathy. The CDR3 runs from the conserved cysteine through the conserved F or W. Each record gives: D gene, clone size, CDR3 length, V gene, J gene, CDR3 DNA, CDR3 protein. A D gene is named only where the DNA matches it firmly. Only part of the rows carry a size: once, few, many, or a class if the clone is expanded.

TRBD1	many	14	TRBV29-1	TRBJ2-7	TGCAGCGTTGAAGGGGGACAGGGTCACTACGAGCAGTACTTC	CSVEGGQGHYEQYF
TRBD1	few	17	TRBV11-2	TRBJ1-5	TGTGCCAGCAGCACCAGTACTAGGGACAGGGTGATTCAGCCCCAGCATTTT	CASSTSTRDRVIQPQHF
-	few	15	TRBV9	TRBJ1-3	TGTGCCAGCAGCCCAAGCGGGATCTCCGGAAACACCATATATTTT	CASSPSGISGNTIYF
-	many	15	TRBV10-3	TRBJ2-7	TGTGCCATCAGTGTGGCAGACCGGCCCTCCTACGAGCAGTACTTC	CAISVADRPSYEQYF
TRBD1	-	17	TRBV7-3	TRBJ2-6	TGCGCCAGCAGCCAAGGGACAGGGGGCTCTGGGGCCAACGTCCTGACTTTC	CASSQGTGGSGANVLTF
TRBD1	many	16	TRBV4-1	TRBJ2-7	TGCGCCAGCAGCCAAGGGACCGGGACAGGGTGGCACGAGCAGTACTTC	CASSQGTGTGWHEQYF
-	-	15	TRBV20-1	TRBJ1-5	TGCAGTGCCATGGAAGGGATTCGTCTCGATCAGCCCCAGCATTTT	CSAMEGIRLDQPQHF
-	-	13	TRBV11-2	TRBJ2-7	TGTGCCAGCAGCTTAGTCCGGACCTACGAGCAGTACTTC	CASSLVRTYEQYF
TRBD1	-	16	TRBV4-2	TRBJ2-2	TGTGCCAGCAGACAACATACGACAGGGAGAACCGGGGAGCTGTTTTTT	CASRQHTTGRTGELFF
-	many	14	TRBV10-3	TRBJ1-6	TGTGCCATCAGTGAACGGAAGATCAATTCACCCCTCCACTTT	CAISERKINSPLHF
-	once	14	TRBV25-1	TRBJ2-2	TGTGCCAGCAGTAGGCAGGATTTCACCGGGGAGCTGTTTTTT	CASSRQDFTGELFF
-	-	13	TRBV12-3/TRBV12-4	TRBJ1-2	TGTGCCAGCAGTTTAATAGGACCAGGGGGCTACACCTTC	CASSLIGPGGYTF
-	-	15	TRBV7-9	TRBJ2-2	TGTGCCAGCAGCCCAGAGGAGGGGAAGATCGGGGAGCTGTTTTTT	CASSPEEGKIGELFF
TRBD2	-	16	TRBV7-2	TRBJ2-2	TGTGCCAGCAGACCAGCGGGAGGGCCAGGCACCGGGGAGCTGTTTTTT	CASRPAGGPGTGELFF
-	-	14	TRBV7-9	TRBJ2-7	TGTGCCAGCAGCCAAGGCAGGGCCTCCTACGAGCAGTACTTC	CASSQGRASYEQYF
TRBD1	-	17	TRBV7-9	TRBJ1-2	TGTGCCAGCAGCCTAGAAACATCGGGGACAGGGGGCTATGGCTACACCTTC	CASSLETSGTGGYGYTF
-	few	14	TRBV5-4	TRBJ2-5	TGTGCCAGCAGCTTCTCGGGGTACCAAGAGACCCAGTACTTC	CASSFSGYQETQYF
TRBD2	-	18	TRBV20-1	TRBJ2-2	TGCAGTGCTAGGGAGCAAGAGCGGGGGGCCGCGAGCACCGGGGAGCTGTTTTTT	CSAREQERGAASTGELFF
TRBD1	-	14	TRBV10-3	TRBJ1-4	TGTGCCATCAGTGCGACAGGGGGTAATGAAAAACTGTTTTTT	CAISATGGNEKLFF
TRBD1	-	14	TRBV5-1	TRBJ1-5	TGCGCCAGCAGCCCTACAGGGGGGGACCAGCCCCAGCATTTT	CASSPTGGDQPQHF
-	few	15	TRBV7-2	TRBJ1-2	TGTGCCAGCAGCTTAGATGGCCTCCCGAACTATGGCTACACCTTC	CASSLDGLPNYGYTF
-	-	13	TRBV7-9	TRBJ1-5	TGTGCCAGCAGCCAGAGGGGGGATCAGCCCCAGCATTTT	CASSQRGDQPQHF
-	-	13	TRBV10-3	TRBJ1-6	TGTGCCATCAGGGGGACGGGAGGTTCGCCCCTCCACTTT	CAIRGTGGSPLHF
-	-	15	TRBV2	TRBJ1-2	TGTGCCAGCAGTGTCCTGAGACAGAATAACTATGGCTACACCTTC	CASSVLRQNNYGYTF
TRBD2	-	19	TRBV25-1	TRBJ2-5	TGTGCCAGCAGTGAATTCTTATCGGCGAGACAGACTAGCGAAGAGACCCAGTACTTC	CASSEFLSARQTSEETQYF
-	-	13	TRBV20-1	TRBJ2-7	TGCAGTGGGGGCGGACTCAGGGCCTACGAGCAGTACTTC	CSGGGLRAYEQYF
-	-	13	TRBV6-1	TRBJ1-5	TGTGCCAGCACCGTGGGTAGCGATCAGCCCCAGCATTTT	CASTVGSDQPQHF
-	-	13	TRBV2	TRBJ2-3	TGTGCCAGCAGGGAAGGGTGGGTAGATACGCAGTATTTT	CASREGWVDTQYF
-	-	12	TRBV7-7	TRBJ1-3	TGTGCCAGCAGCTTCGCTGTGAACACCATATATTTT	CASSFAVNTIYF
TRBD2	-	16	TRBV14	TRBJ2-7	TGTGCCAGCAGCCAGGGACTAGCGGGAGGCTTAATCGAGCAGTACTTC	CASSQGLAGGLIEQYF
TRBD2	few	16	TRBV9	TRBJ2-2	TGTGCCAGCAGCGTAGCCCCGGGAGGAGACACCGGGGAGCTGTTTTTT	CASSVAPGGDTGELFF
TRBD2	many	13	TRBV20-1	TRBJ2-5	TGCAGTGCTGGAAGCGGGAGGGGGGAGACCCAGTACTTC	CSAGSGRGETQYF
-	many	12	TRBV29-1	TRBJ2-7	TGCAGCGTTGGCTTTGCTAGCGAGGAGCAGTACTTC	CSVGFASEEQYF
-	many	14	TRBV7-2	TRBJ1-1	TGTGCCAGCAGCGTCGGGGACCTCTGGAATGAAGCTTTCTTT	CASSVGDLWNEAFF
TRBD1	-	15	TRBV5-6	TRBJ1-4	TGTGCCAGCAGAATGACAGGGAGCCTTAATGAAAAACTGTTTTTT	CASRMTGSLNEKLFF
-	-	13	TRBV30	TRBJ2-7	TGTGCCTGGAGTGTGGGAGGACTACGGGAGCAGTACTTC	CAWSVGGLREQYF
-	few	14	TRBV19	TRBJ2-7	TGTGCCAGTAGTATTAGAGACAGTTACTACGAGCAGTACTTC	CASSIRDSYYEQYF
-	many	14	TRBV25-1	TRBJ2-2	TGTGCCAGCAGTGAATACGACGGCACCGGGGAGCTGTTTTTT	CASSEYDGTGELFF
-	few	10	TRBV10-3	TRBJ2-5	TGTGCCATCAGTGAGGGGACCCTAGGGTTC	CAISEGTLGF
TRBD1	many	16	TRBV29-1	TRBJ2-5	TGCAGCGTCGTCGGGACAGGGGATCAAAGACAAGAGACCCAGTACTTC	CSVVGTGDQRQETQYF
-	many	13	TRBV2	TRBJ2-7	TGTGCCAGCAGTGAATTGGCGGCCTACGAGCAGTACTTC	CASSELAAYEQYF
TRBD1	-	14	TRBV15	TRBJ2-2	TGTGCCACCAGTCTACAGGGGGCCGGCGGGGAGCTGTCTTTT	CATSLQGAGGELSF
-	many	16	TRBV24-1	TRBJ1-6	TGTGCCACCAGTGGCCGGACAGCCACCTATAATTCACCCCTCCACTTT	CATSGRTATYNSPLHF
-	few	17	TRBV5-5	TRBJ1-2	TGTGCCAGCAGCTTGAGGTCACAGGACCACGAAAACTATGGCTACACCTTC	CASSLRSQDHENYGYTF
-	few	16	TRBV12-3/TRBV12-4	TRBJ1-6	TGTGCCAGCAGTTTAGAGCAGGGGCTGGTCGGTTCACCCCTCCACTTT	CASSLEQGLVGSPLHF
TRBD2	many	14	TRBV7-6	TRBJ2-2	TGTGCCAGCAGCTTCGGGACTAGCGGCGGGGAGCTGTTTTTT	CASSFGTSGGELFF
-	many	15	TRBV9	TRBJ1-1	TGTGCCAGCAGCGTAGGCCCGGGGGTGAACACTGAAGCTTTCTTT	CASSVGPGVNTEAFF
TRBD2	-	18	TRBV7-9	TRBJ2-5	TGTGCCAGCAGCCGCTCATGGGGGACTAGCGGGTTTCCAGAGACCCAGTACTTC	CASSRSWGTSGFPETQYF
-	few	13	TRBV20-1	TRBJ1-5	TGCAGTGCTAAAGACAGGACCAATCAGCCCCAGCATTTT	CSAKDRTNQPQHF
-	many	16	TRBV10-3	TRBJ2-5	TGTGCCATCAGTGCCGAGGGGGTTGACGGGTTGGAGACCCAGTACTTC	CAISAEGVDGLETQYF